The present entry profiles one TCR beta chain with its context. The data are from a study of T-cell reconstitution after alpha-beta-depleted transplantation in children. The germline CDR1 and CDR2 sequences are LGHDT and YNNKEL (reference sequence). V lost 1 base to trimming and J lost 9 bases; unmatched junction nucleotides: 9. The CDR3 spans 15 residues. Preparation of the TCRbeta library was carried out with unique molecular identifiers. TCRdb called the PCR reads again in MiXCR, with one record for every CDR3 protein. The data show about 540,000 distinct CDR3 sequences, approximately 16% seen once.

This chain connects TRBV3-1 to TRBJ2-1; 7 positions agree with TRBD2. The receptor was isolated from a human donor who donated a stem cell graft to a child with acute lymphoblastic leukemia. The material was PBMCs from the stem cell graft donor, obtained from the stem cell graft. The DNA of the CDR3 is TGTGCCAGCAGCCAAGGTTTACTAGCGAAGGGTGAGCAGTTCTTC. It specifies CASSQGLLAKGEQFF.